This T cell receptor (beta chain) was identified during a study of T cell responses to AZD1222 COVID-19 vaccine. Study findings and constraints: Close to half of spike-specific TCRs reportedly recognize unmutated variant regions. The donors showed a predominance of white British ancestry and of females, with possible underestimation of clonal diversity. Recipients of AZD1222 seropositive at baseline numbered only 6 or 7. Scientists sampled the repertoires only once the peak T cell response had passed.

Profiling relied on immunoSEQ multiplex PCR, and the TCRdb table lists in-frame clones only, not all of them. The table includes some 170,000 clones, 90% to 95% detected once. As concerns this clone: Its antigen remains unknown.

This receptor was obtained from an adult in good health. This sample comprised peripheral blood, obtained on day 0 of MenACWY control vaccination.

Here the CDR3 DNA reads TGTGCCAGTAGTATATCTGTCGGGTTACCTTTCTTT. This encodes CASSISVGLPFF. The chain uses TRBV19 and TRBJ1-1; no firm D call. The CDR3 runs 12 residues. The germline gives CDR1 LNHDA, CDR2 SQIVND (reference sequence). Trimming removed 2 bases from V and 12 bases from J, with 13 bases in between. The variable domain in full, with the rest retrieved from reference TRBV19 and TRBJ1-1, is DGGITQSPKYLFRKEGQNVTLSCEQNLNHDAMYWYRQDPGQGLRLIYYSQIVNDFQKGDIAEGYSVSREKKESFPLTVTSAQKNPTAFYLCASSISVGLPFFGQGTRLTVV.